This T cell receptor (beta chain) came from a study of T cell responses to AZD1222 COVID-19 vaccine (dated by TCRdb to about 2021). In the study overall: AZD1222 recipients given second doses at about 4 weeks or at about 12 weeks were pooled, since spike-specific TCR depth and breadth were not found to differ between the two schedules. Trial participants were enrolled by age into 18-55, 56-69 and 70-plus year subgroups, with 148, 28 and 57 TCR-sequenced participants respectively. TCR sequencing was performed for 233 trial participants, of whom about 200 were given two doses of AZD1222 and roughly 25 were given two doses of MenACWY control vaccine. Broader findings and caveats from the paper: The 56-69-year group was small, and its depth increase did not reach significance, likely because of low power. Reportedly, close to half of the unique spike-specific TCRs recognized epitopes lying outside the regions that are mutated in the B.1.351 and B.1.1.7 variants. The vaccine-associated CD4 TCRs covered the entire spike protein, and the dominant responses fell in regions 160-218 and 743-854. Conclusions about previously exposed vaccinees are limited, since just 6 or 7 AZD1222 recipients were seropositive for SARS-CoV-2 at baseline. No day 14 peak-response samples were available, so repertoires were characterized only after the peak T cell response. Participants were mostly white British, with more females than males. The authors suggested clonal diversity may have been underestimated. Spike-specific TCR breadth and depth rose significantly after two AZD1222 doses compared with day 0 and with MenACWY recipients.

A distance of 10 bases separates the germline ends of V and J, which lose 6 bases and 0 bases respectively. Including cysteine and phenylalanine, the CDR3 has 14 amino acids. Just the 42-base CDR3 DNA is kept, in frame starting at base 1. CDR1 and CDR2, per the germline V gene (reference sequence), are SEHNR and FQNEAQ. As regards this clone: Its antigen is unknown. Base-call qualities are not available, and no considerably larger clone is one nucleotide away.

The time point label here, explained by the study, means: baseline before first vaccination. Vaccinee samples were obtained from the UK trials COV001 and COV002, which included a single-blind randomized controlled phase 2/3 trial of AZD1222 (ChAdOx1 nCoV-19) in healthy adults. For TCRbeta chain sequencing, PBMC samples were collected from trial participants at day 0 and at day 28 after the second dose. The CDR3 regions of human TCRbeta chains were analyzed by immunosequencing. Turning to the authors' computational methods: TCRs in the repertoires were compared against a reference library of SARS-CoV-2-specific TCRs that had been generated with the MIRA antigen-specificity platform. Breadth was defined as the fraction of unique TCRs that were SARS-CoV-2-associated. Depth was defined as the fraction of total T cells that were SARS-CoV-2-associated. Each spike-specific TCR was assigned to its reactive spike region and to a CD4 or CD8 class using the MIRA data. Log10-transformed breadth and depth values were compared by one-way ANOVA with Sidak's multiple comparisons tests. The source is immuneACCESS, and TCRdb retained only in-frame sequences with V and J called. Part of the clones is not carried over; for the studies checked, unresolved V genes explain less than half of this, and the remainder is unexplained. V and J calls and clone size are those listed in that table; D and trimming were worked out from the DNA. Present in this sample are about 120,000 clones, roughly nine tenths of which were seen just once. About 1.4% of the sample lies in the top ten.

The TCR comes from an adult in good health. The chain uses TRBV7-9 and TRBJ2-3; TRBD2 might be the D gene, on 6 matching bases. Material: peripheral blood, obtained on day 0 of AZD1222 vaccination. The nucleotide sequence is given as TGTGCCAGCAGTTCGACTAGAAGCACAGATACGCAGTATTTT. The resulting protein is CASSSTRSTDTQYF.